This TCR beta chain was profiled in a study of T cells in Graves' hyperthyroidism and ophthalmopathy. Amplification targeted TCR beta CDR3 regions from RNA transcripts. The HTBI primer set drove a first-round RT-PCR of the TCR CDR3. MiXCR, applied by TCRdb to the multiplex PCR reads, yields one record per CDR3 protein. The sample has 480,000 or so distinct CDR3 sequences, 46% seen once; the top ten hold about two fifths. This clonotype was found many times. CDR1 and CDR2 (germline): SGHVS, FQNEAQ. J was trimmed by 7 bases and V by 5 bases; bases with no gene match: 12. This CDR3 is 15 amino acids long.

The TCR sequence derives from an adult woman with Graves' disease, either hyperthyroidism or ophthalmopathy (not recorded which). This chain uses TRBV7-8 with TRBJ2-7, with 9 bases aligning to TRBD1. The sequencing input was peripheral blood or thyroid tissue (not recorded which). CDR3 sequence reads: CASSRTPQGAEEQYF. The CDR3 coding sequence is TGTGCCAGCAGCCGAACCCCACAGGGGGCTGAAGAGCAGTACTTC.